These T cell receptor beta chains were read from a single sample in a study of cytomegalovirus exposure and HLA in healthy donors. Measured with immunoSEQ multiplex PCR; TCRdb has only the in-frame clones, and not every one. The table lists roughly 86,000 clones, less than 96% of them singletons. Source material: PBMCs. The receptors here all came from a man aged 18 to 29 in good health and CMV-seropositive. The CDR3 runs from the conserved cysteine through the conserved F or W. A D gene is named only where the DNA matches it firmly. Expanded clones are given a class, and other clones once, few, many or no size at all.

clone_size	v_call	cdr3_length	j_call	d_call	cdr3_aa	cdr3_nt
.	TRBV6-1	13	TRBJ1-5	.	CASSLQSQQPQHF	TGTGCCAGCAGTCTACAGAGTCAGCAGCCCCAGCATTTT
.	TRBV6-5	13	TRBJ1-1	.	CASSYSRRTEAFF	TGTGCCAGCAGTTACTCGAGGCGGACTGAAGCTTTCTTT
.	TRBV5-1	16	TRBJ2-3	.	CASRPRVGRWTDTQYF	TGCGCCAGCAGACCCCGTGTGGGGAGATGGACAGATACGCAGTATTTT
.	TRBV4-1	14	TRBJ1-2	TRBD1	CASSLGTANYGYTF	TGCGCCAGCAGCCTCGGGACAGCTAACTATGGCTACACCTTC
.	TRBV2	12	TRBJ1-5	.	CASSETGQPQHF	TGTGCCAGCAGTGAAACGGGGCAGCCCCAGCATTTT
.	TRBV6-5	15	TRBJ1-4	.	CASSYSMVRNEKLFF	TGTGCCAGCAGTTACTCGATGGTGAGGAATGAAAAACTGTTTTTT
.	TRBV5-1	14	TRBJ2-7	.	CASSHRDWLNEQYF	TGCGCCAGCAGCCACCGGGACTGGCTGAACGAGCAGTACTTC
.	TRBV20-1	11	TRBJ2-1	.	CSARDWAWQFF	TGCAGTGCTAGAGATTGGGCCTGGCAGTTCTTC
.	TRBV9	18	TRBJ2-1	TRBD2	CASSARLPGLAGYNEQFF	TGTGCCAGCAGCGCGAGACTACCGGGACTAGCGGGCTACAATGAGCAGTTCTTC
.	TRBV25-1	14	TRBJ1-2	.	CASSEWGGIYGYTF	TGTGCCAGCAGTGAGTGGGGGGGAATCTATGGCTACACCTTC
.	TRBV10-1	16	TRBJ2-7	.	CASSAVRDSFSYEQYF	TGCGCCAGCAGTGCGGTAAGGGACTCCTTTTCCTACGAGCAGTACTTC
.	TRBV27	15	TRBJ2-1	TRBD2	CASSPRSAGFNEQFF	TGTGCCAGCAGTCCTCGTTCAGCGGGATTCAATGAGCAGTTCTTC
.	TRBV6-5	16	TRBJ2-3	TRBD1	CASSYVWTGGSDTQYF	TGTGCCAGCAGTTACGTGTGGACAGGGGGCTCAGATACGCAGTATTTT
.	TRBV29-1	13	TRBJ1-5	TRBD1	CSVGNTGDQPQHF	TGCAGCGTGGGAAATACAGGGGATCAGCCCCAGCATTTT
.	TRBV28	12	TRBJ2-1	.	CASNKRDNEQFF	TGTGCCAGCAACAAGCGTGACAATGAGCAGTTCTTC
.	TRBV18	15	TRBJ1-1	.	CASSTGRHENTEAFF	TGTGCCAGCTCAACGGGGAGGCACGAGAACACTGAAGCTTTCTTT
.	TRBV19	14	TRBJ2-7	TRBD2	CASRTSGSSYEQYF	TGTGCCAGTAGGACTAGCGGGAGTTCATACGAGCAGTACTTC
.	TRBV7-9	14	TRBJ2-1	TRBD2	CASSFAGGHNEQFF	TGTGCCAGCAGCTTTGCGGGAGGGCACAATGAGCAGTTCTTC
.	TRBV15	17	TRBJ2-3	TRBD2	CATAVSGRAPLPDTQYF	TGTGCCACCGCCGTTAGCGGGAGGGCGCCTCTCCCAGATACGCAGTATTTT
once	TRBV6-6	14	TRBJ2-7	TRBD1	CASSTKDRIDEQYF	TGTGCCAGCAGTACCAAGGACAGGATCGACGAGCAGTACTTC
once	TRBV6-4	15	TRBJ2-1	.	CASSDQFDSYNEQFF	TGTGCCAGCAGTGATCAGTTCGACTCCTACAATGAGCAGTTCTTC
once	TRBV30	15	TRBJ2-2	TRBD1	CAFLGQSANTGELFF	TGTGCCTTTCTGGGACAGTCCGCGAACACCGGGGAGCTGTTTTTT
few	TRBV6-1	15	TRBJ2-1	TRBD2	CASSEGRLAGGEQFF	TGTGCCAGCAGTGAAGGGAGACTAGCGGGCGGTGAGCAGTTCTTC
.	TRBV7-9	15	TRBJ2-7	TRBD2	CASSLSGLVRYEQYF	TGTGCCAGCAGCTTATCTGGACTAGTGAGGTACGAGCAGTACTTC
.	TRBV23-1	17	TRBJ2-3	.	CASSPHGAPEGTDTQYF	TGCGCCAGCAGTCCCCATGGGGCACCTGAAGGCACAGATACGCAGTATTTT
.	TRBV28	18	TRBJ2-3	.	CASGGAYGQGLGADTQYF	TGTGCCAGCGGGGGGGCCTATGGGCAGGGGTTGGGCGCAGATACGCAGTATTTT
.	TRBV6-1	16	TRBJ2-1	TRBD2	CASSEALGLAGGEQFF	TGTGCCAGCAGTGAAGCGCTCGGACTAGCGGGAGGTGAGCAGTTCTTC
.	TRBV5-4	14	TRBJ2-2	.	CASSLRTGHGELFF	TGTGCCAGCAGCTTAAGAACAGGGCACGGGGAGCTGTTTTTT
.	TRBV18	16	TRBJ1-2	.	CASSPDSPGHSYGYTF	TGTGCCAGCTCACCCGACAGCCCGGGACACTCCTATGGCTACACCTTC
.	TRBV19	17	TRBJ1-5	.	CASSIPLAAAVNQPQHF	TGTGCCAGTAGTATCCCCTTGGCGGCGGCCGTGAATCAGCCCCAGCATTTT
once	TRBV30	15	TRBJ1-5	TRBD1	CAWSGGQGVNQPQHF	TGTGCCTGGAGTGGAGGACAGGGGGTCAATCAGCCCCAGCATTTT
.	TRBV27	15	TRBJ1-1	.	CASRSNSGWDTEAFF	TGTGCCAGCAGGTCAAACTCAGGGTGGGACACTGAAGCTTTCTTT
.	TRBV28	13	TRBJ2-3	.	CASSGQSTDTQYF	TGTGCCAGCAGTGGGCAGAGCACAGATACGCAGTATTTT
many	TRBV5-1	15	TRBJ1-1	.	CASSLVPTNAYEAFF	TGCGCCAGCAGCCTAGTCCCGACGAACGCCTATGAAGCTTTCTTT
.	TRBV5-1	18	TRBJ2-1	TRBD2	CASSWGRGLAESYNEQFF	TGCGCCAGCAGCTGGGGAAGGGGACTAGCGGAGAGCTACAATGAGCAGTTCTTC
.	TRBV5-1	17	TRBJ2-1	TRBD2	CASSLEIRASGSNEQFF	TGCGCCAGCAGCTTGGAAATTCGGGCTAGCGGGAGCAATGAGCAGTTCTTC
.	TRBV4-1	13	TRBJ2-1	TRBD2	CASSLAGEYEQFF	TGCGCCAGCAGCCTAGCGGGCGAGTATGAGCAGTTCTTC